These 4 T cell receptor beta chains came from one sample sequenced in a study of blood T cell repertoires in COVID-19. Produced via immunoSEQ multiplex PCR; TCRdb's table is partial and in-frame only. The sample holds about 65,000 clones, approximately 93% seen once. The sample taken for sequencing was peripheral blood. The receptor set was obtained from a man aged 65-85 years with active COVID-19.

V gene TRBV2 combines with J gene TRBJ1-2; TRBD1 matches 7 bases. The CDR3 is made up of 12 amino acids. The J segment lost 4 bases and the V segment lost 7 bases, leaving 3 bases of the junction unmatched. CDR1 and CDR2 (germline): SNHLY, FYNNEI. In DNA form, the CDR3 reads TGTGCCAGCATTGACAGGGCCTATGGCTACACCTTC. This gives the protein CASIDRAYGYTF.

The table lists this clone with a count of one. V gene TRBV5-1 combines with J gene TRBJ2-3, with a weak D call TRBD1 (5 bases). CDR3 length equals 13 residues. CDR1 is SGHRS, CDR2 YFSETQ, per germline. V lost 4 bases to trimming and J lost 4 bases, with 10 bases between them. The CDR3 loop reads CASSPDNADTQYF. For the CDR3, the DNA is TGCGCCAGCAGCCCGGACAACGCAGATACGCAGTATTTT.

The CDR3 is CASTIQGAQPQHF. CDR3 sequence (DNA): TGTGCCAGCACTATACAGGGGGCTCAGCCCCAGCATTTT. The chain is built from TRBV6-5 and TRBJ1-5, with TRBD1 matching 9 bases. The ends lost 7 bases at V and 6 bases at J; junction bases unmatched: 4. Germline CDR1 is MNHEY and CDR2 is SVGAGI. The CDR3 extends over 13 amino acids.

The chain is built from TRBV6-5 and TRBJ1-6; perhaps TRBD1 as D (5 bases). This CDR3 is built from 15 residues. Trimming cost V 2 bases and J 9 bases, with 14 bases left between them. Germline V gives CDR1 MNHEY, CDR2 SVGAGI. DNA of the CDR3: TGTGCCAGCAGTTACGGGCAGGGCCAGGGTTCACCCCTCCACTTT. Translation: CASSYGQGQGSPLHF.